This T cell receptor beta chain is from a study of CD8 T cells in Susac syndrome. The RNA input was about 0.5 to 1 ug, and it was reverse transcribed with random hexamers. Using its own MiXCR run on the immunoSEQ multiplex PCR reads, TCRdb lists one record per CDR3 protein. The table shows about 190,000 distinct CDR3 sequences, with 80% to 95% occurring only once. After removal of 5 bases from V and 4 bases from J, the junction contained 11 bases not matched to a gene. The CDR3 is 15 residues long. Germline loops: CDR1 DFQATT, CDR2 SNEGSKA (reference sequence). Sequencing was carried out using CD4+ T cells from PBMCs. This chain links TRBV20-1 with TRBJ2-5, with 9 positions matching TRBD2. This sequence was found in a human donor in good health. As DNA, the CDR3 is TGCAGTGCTCGAGCCGGGCTAGCGGGGATAGAGACCCAGTACTTC. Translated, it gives CSARAGLAGIETQYF.